The subject of this entry is one T cell receptor beta chain. Its specific antigen is unknown. Base qualities are missing; no much larger clone stands one base away. The immunoSEQ assay at survey resolution was applied to genomic DNA for sequencing of TCRbeta rearrangements. In the original analysis: A lowest detectable productive clonotype frequency of 2.59 x 10-5 was observed in the TCR sequencing data. Only productive TCRbeta rearrangements, defined as complete and in-frame sequences, were included in the analyses. The clonality of each sample was calculated as Simpson clonality in the immunoSEQ Analyzer version 3.0. Clones were binned by frequency as very rare, small, medium, large (1-20%) or hyperexpanded (>20%). Generation probabilities were estimated with OLGA 1.2.3, V-gene circos plots were made with VDJtools, specificities were searched in VDJdb, and CDR3 motifs were identified with GLIPH. As stored in TCRdb, this immuneACCESS dataset retains in-frame rearrangements with V and J assigned. A fraction of the clones does not appear; measured against another copy, unresolved V genes explain less than half of the discrepancy, and the remainder lacks a known reason. The V and J calls and the clone size are those of that table, but D and trimming were determined from the DNA. Within this sample are more than 35,000 clones, with over 75% of them counted one time only. The ten largest account for 1% to 1.5% of the sample.

The sample originates from a study of STAT5B mutations in CD4+ large granular lymphocyte leukemia (dated by TCRdb to between 2021 and 2024). Looking at the study overall: Among the healthy controls, the CDR3 'QG' motif was associated with a particular HLA allele. The study compared the TCRbeta repertoires of patients with CD4+ T-cell large granular lymphocyte leukemia against those of healthy blood donors. Flow cytometry on FACSCanto II or FACSVerse confirmed that purified fractions exceeded 95% purity among lymphocytes. Beyond this particular receptor, the publication reports: Compared with healthy CD4+ repertoires, CD4-sorted patient repertoires appeared more clonal, and this difference remained even after the putative leukemic clones were removed. The data were not HLA-matched, and the higher clonality in CD4+ T-LGLL than in CD8+ T-LGLL could be due to the relatively small sample size. Main leukemic clonotypes were private to each patient, although about 25% appeared at low frequency in other patients' non-leukemic repertoires. TRBV06-family usage was enriched among the top patient clones (8/27) compared with healthy controls (2/35).

Buffy coats from 35 to 40 blood donors, supplied by the Finnish Red Cross blood service, were used as healthy controls. All TCR-sequenced material derived from peripheral blood: patient blood samples and healthy donor buffy coats. Ficoll-Hypaque gradient centrifugation was used to isolate peripheral blood mononuclear cells. CD4+ cells were magnetically purified from the buffy coats of healthy controls. Genomic DNA was extracted with the Gentra Puregene Cell and Tissue kit and quantified on a Qubit 2.0 fluorometer. Clipping removes 2 bases from V and 5 bases from J, with 0 as the unmatched junction base count. The CDR3, cysteine through phenylalanine, is 13 amino acids long. Just the 39-base CDR3 DNA is kept, in frame starting at base 1. The germline V gene encodes CDR1 SGHRS and CDR2 YFSETQ.

The V and J segments used are TRBV5-1 and TRBJ2-5; 10 junctional bases match TRBD2. The receptor was derived from a human donor in good health. The material sequenced was CD4+ T cells from blood buffy coats. The sequenced DNA: TGCGCCAGCAGCTTTAGCGGGGGGGAGACCCAGTACTTC. Protein translation: CASSFSGGETQYF.